Below, 27 T cell receptor beta chains from the same sample are listed, as sequenced in a study of response to subunit inactivated influenza vaccine. From the RT-PCR reads, TCRdb called clonotypes with MiXCR, one entry per CDR3 protein. The top ten hold around 13% of the sample, which has 500,000 to 550,000 distinct CDR3 sequences, approximately 7.2% seen once. The sequenced sample was PBMCs from blood, obtained roughly 24 months after vaccination. The receptors stem from a man aged 50 to 69 who received an inactivated influenza vaccine.

This clonotype occurred many times. The chain carries TRBV4-1 and TRBJ2-5; tentative D call: TRBD2 (6 bases). V shed 0 bases and J shed 1 base, with 18 bases lying between them. The germline gives CDR1 MGHRA, CDR2 YSYEKL. The CDR3 runs to 18 residues. DNA for the CDR3: TGCGCCAGCAGCCAAGATTGGGGTGCTACTAGCAGCCAAGAGACCCAGTACTTC. It is translated as CASSQDWGATSSQETQYF.

The V and J genes are TRBV11-2 and TRBJ2-5; 13 positions match TRBD2. Germline-derived CDR1 and CDR2 are SGHAT and FQNNGV. Trimming removed 4 bases from V and 5 bases from J; junction bases left unmatched: 7. CDR3 size: 16 residues. CDR3 nucleotides: TGTGCCAGCAGCTGGGGGACTAGCGGGGTAGGGGAGACCCAGTACTTC. It translates to CASSWGTSGVGETQYF. Complete variable domain (other parts from reference TRBV11-2 and TRBJ2-5): EAGVAQSPRYKIIEKRQSVAFWCNPISGHATLYWYQQILGQGPKLLIQFQNNGVVDDSQLPKDRFSAERLKGVDSTLKIQPAKLEDSAVYLCASSWGTSGVGETQYFGPGTRLLVL.

This clonotype was seen more than once but under ten times. The chain has TRBV9 and TRBJ1-2, with 7 bases fitting TRBD1. The CDR3 is made up of 15 amino acids. V lost 0 bases, J lost 2 bases, and 4 bases stayed unmatched. CDR1 is SGDLS and CDR2 is YYNGEE in the germline V gene. DNA of the CDR3: TGTGCCAGCAGCGTAGTTGGCAGGGGGAACTATGGCTACACCTTC. Protein product: CASSVVGRGNYGYTF.

This clonotype came up a few times. The V gene is TRBV4-3, the J gene TRBJ2-2; TRBD1 aligns across 9 bases. Unmatched junction bases numbered 7, after V lost 4 bases and J lost 4 bases. Germline CDR1 reads LGHNA; CDR2 reads YSLEER. This CDR3 is 16 amino acids long. The CDR3 loop is CASSPYGTGITGELFF. The CDR3 DNA reads as TGCGCCAGCAGCCCATACGGGACAGGGATCACCGGGGAGCTGTTTTTT.

The chain joins TRBV28 to TRBJ1-5; 12 positions match TRBD1. Germline CDR1 is MDHEN and CDR2 is SYDVKM. J gave up 10 bases and V 4 bases, and 11 bases lay outside the gene matches. The CDR3 runs 16 residues. The CDR3: CASSSGTGGRIHPQHF. The CDR3 nucleotides are TGTGCCAGCAGTTCTGGGACAGGGGGCCGTATTCACCCCCAGCATTTT.

The chain joins TRBV6-2 or TRBV6-3 to TRBJ2-7; 8 nucleotides match TRBD1. V dropped 6 bases and J dropped 9; count of bases not matched to a gene: 10. The germline CDR1 and CDR2 sequences are MNHEY and SVGEGT. This CDR3 comprises 13 residues. CDR3 nucleotide sequence: TGTGCCAGCAGCAGCAGGGGGCGTCAGGGGCAGTACTTC. This sequence encodes CASSSRGRQGQYF.

This clonotype was observed at least ten times. V is TRBV28 and J is TRBJ2-7; possibly TRBD2 for D (6 bases). V lost 6 bases, J lost 0 bases, and 12 bases lay in between. This CDR3 has 14 amino acids. In germline, CDR1 is MDHEN, CDR2 SYDVKM. CDR3 loop: CASRTGTDSYEQYF. The CDR3 DNA is TGTGCCAGCAGGACCGGGACTGACTCCTACGAGCAGTACTTC.

The rearrangement links TRBV3-1 to TRBJ1-1; D call uncertain. This CDR3 is 11 amino acids long. Germline V gene data show CDR1 as LGHDT and CDR2 as YNNKEL (reference sequence). V was cut by 6 bases and J by 5 bases, with 7 bases left in between. The CDR3 loop is CASRRDTEAFF. The CDR3 nucleotides are TGTGCCAGCAGACGAGATACTGAAGCTTTCTTT. Full variable domain (missing parts from reference TRBV3-1 and TRBJ1-1): DTAVSQTPKYLVTQMGNDKSIKCEQNLGHDTMYWYKQDSKKFLKIMFSYNNKELIINETVPNRFSPKSPDKAHLNLHINSLELGDSAVYFCASRRDTEAFFGQGTRLTVV.

This clonotype occurred many times. V usage is TRBV6-5 and J usage is TRBJ2-1; D assignment may be TRBD1 or TRBD2 (5 bases each). The CDR3 has 15 amino acids. V was trimmed by 2 bases and J by 10 bases, leaving 18 bases between them. CDR1 is MNHEY and CDR2 is SVGAGI in the germline V gene. This CDR3 is CASSYGTGWTREQFF. CDR3 in DNA: TGTGCCAGCAGTTACGGTACGGGATGGACAAGAGAGCAGTTCTTC.

The chain recombines TRBV25-1 with TRBJ2-7, with D unclear. CDR1 and CDR2 from the germline V gene are MGHDK and SYGVNS. V lost 1 base to trimming and J lost 9 bases, with 7 bases between them. The CDR3 has 11 amino acids. The CDR3 DNA reads TGTGCCAGCAGTGAATCCCAGGCGCAGTACTTC. Amino acids: CASSESQAQYF.

In this sample, this clonotype turned up many times. CDR3 bases: TGTGCCAGCAGTACGCGCCTCGAGCAGTACTTC. Translating it yields CASSTRLEQYF. This chain uses TRBV6-6 with TRBJ2-7; D call uncertain. With 5 bases removed from V and 6 bases from J, the gap between germline ends came to 8 bases. The CDR3 runs 11 residues. CDR1 MNHNY and CDR2 SVGAGI come from the germline V gene (reference sequence).

The V gene is TRBV28, the J gene TRBJ2-7; 10 positions agree with TRBD2. V shed 1 base, J shed 0 bases, and the junction held 6 bases outside the gene matches. The germline CDR1 and CDR2 sequences are MDHEN and SYDVKM. The CDR3 is 17 residues long. CDR3 sequence (DNA): TGTGCCAGCAGTTTATTTGGACTAGCGGATGGCTCCTACGAGCAGTACTTC. Protein: CASSLFGLADGSYEQYF.

The CDR3 region is CSGQTGFGGYTF. The CDR3 nucleotides read TGCAGCGGCCAAACAGGGTTTGGTGGCTACACCTTC. This chain uses TRBV29-1 with TRBJ1-2; TRBD1 might be the D (6 bases). The CDR3 totals 12 residues. The V end was cut by 7 bases, the J end by 7 bases, with 16 bases between. The germline CDR1 and CDR2 sequences are SQVTM and ANQGSEA.

This chain uses TRBV12-3 or TRBV12-4 with TRBJ2-5, with TRBD1 identical over 9 bases. V was pared by 4 bases and J by 3 bases, with 6 bases of the junction left unmatched. The CDR3 length is 15 residues. The CDR3 DNA sequence: TGTGCCAGCAGTTACCAACGGACAGGGGAAGAGACCCAGTACTTC. Protein: CASSYQRTGEETQYF.

This clonotype appeared many times. This chain joins TRBV19 and TRBJ1-5; D uncertain. CDR1 and CDR2 (germline): LNHDA, SQIVND (reference sequence). This CDR3 spans 13 amino acids. The V and J ends lost 5 bases and 5 bases respectively, with 10 bases between them. CDR3 nucleotide sequence: TGTGCCAGTAGTTTCGGATTTGATCAGCCCCAGCATTTT. This codes for CASSFGFDQPQHF. The full variable domain, completed using reference TRBV19 and TRBJ1-5, is DGGITQSPKYLFRKEGQNVTLSCEQNLNHDAMYWYRQDPGQGLRLIYYSQIVNDFQKGDIAEGYSVSREKKESFPLTVTSAQKNPTAFYLCASSFGFDQPQHFGDGTRLSIL.

V gene TRBV12-3 or TRBV12-4 combines with J gene TRBJ2-1; no clear D gene. The CDR3 totals 13 residues. With 3 bases removed from V and 6 bases from J, the gap between germline ends came to 9 bases. In DNA form, the CDR3 reads TGTGCCAGCAGTTTTGGAACTTCCAATGAGCAGTTCTTC. Amino acids: CASSFGTSNEQFF.

This clonotype has a handful of counts. This chain uses TRBV20-1 with TRBJ1-5, with TRBD1 identical over 7 bases. The CDR3 is 12 amino acids. Germline V CDR1 and CDR2: DFQATT, SNEGSKA (reference sequence). With 7 bases clipped from V and 4 bases from J, the junction kept 4 bases outside the gene matches. The CDR3 protein is CSVDRRNQPQHF. Written as DNA, the CDR3 is TGCAGTGTGGACAGGCGGAATCAGCCCCAGCATTTT.

This clonotype was recorded at least ten times. The chain links TRBV20-1 to TRBJ2-3, with TRBD1 matching 9 bases. V shed 1 base, J shed 5 bases, and the junction held 10 bases outside the gene matches. The CDR3 loop spans 16 amino acids. Germline CDR1 reads DFQATT; CDR2 reads SNEGSKA (reference sequence). CDR3 sequence (DNA): TGCAGTGCTAGAGTCGGACAGGGGAGAGGTGTAGATACGCAGTATTTT. This sequence encodes CSARVGQGRGVDTQYF.

The chain joins TRBV6-2 or TRBV6-3 to TRBJ1-5; 9 nucleotides align to TRBD1. After removal of 6 bases from V and 5 bases from J, the junction contained 5 bases not matched to a gene. Looked up from germline, CDR1 is MNHEY and CDR2 is SVGEGT. This CDR3 comprises 14 residues. CDR3 DNA: TGTGCCAGCAGAGACAGGGGGAACTATCAGCCCCAGCATTTT. This codes for CASRDRGNYQPQHF.

The CDR3 DNA sequence: TGTGCCAGCAGTGTTGCGTTCAATGAGCAGTTCTTC. Its translation is CASSVAFNEQFF. The chain couples TRBV2 to TRBJ2-1; no clear D gene. The length of the CDR3 is 12 residues. V was clipped by 4 bases and J by 6 bases, with 7 bases between them. Per germline, CDR1 SNHLY and CDR2 FYNNEI. Based on the CDR3 plus reference TRBV2 and TRBJ2-1, the full variable domain is EPEVTQTPSHQVTQMGQEVILRCVPISNHLYFYWYRQILGQKVEFLVSFYNNEISEKSEIFDDQFSVERPDGSNFTLKIRSTKLEDSAMYFCASSVAFNEQFFGPGTRLTVL.

This clonotype was detected ten times or more. This sequence joins TRBV3-1 and TRBJ2-7; tentative D call: TRBD1 (6 bases). Trimming took 1 base from V and 2 from J, leaving 12 bases between them. CDR3 length equals 15 residues. Germline V gene lookup returns CDR1 LGHDT and CDR2 YNNKEL (reference sequence). Here the CDR3 DNA reads TGTGCCAGCAGCCAAGCAACGTCAGGGGCCTACGAGCAGTACTTC. Amino acid sequence: CASSQATSGAYEQYF.

This clonotype has more than one count but fewer than ten. The chain combines TRBV29-1 with TRBJ2-3; 9 bases fit TRBD1. CDR1 and CDR2 (germline): SQVTM, ANQGSEA. Losses at the gene ends were 0 bases for V and 4 bases for J; bases not matched to a gene: 5. The CDR3 runs to 15 residues. CDR3 in DNA: TGCAGCGTTGAAGAGGGGGACAGGGCTCCAGATACGCAGTATTTT. Amino acids: CSVEEGDRAPDTQYF.

This clonotype was detected a few times. This chain links TRBV30 with TRBJ1-6, with a possible D match to TRBD1 (6 bases). V lost 1 base, J lost 7 bases, and 14 bases lay in between. The CDR3 loop spans 15 amino acids. Germline V gene sequence: CDR1 GTSNPN, CDR2 SVGIG (reference sequence). CDR3 amino acids: CAWSATTGQNSPLHF. CDR3 sequence (DNA): TGTGCCTGGAGTGCGACGACGGGACAAAATTCACCCCTCCACTTT.

The chain combines TRBV3-1 with TRBJ1-2; 8 bases map to TRBD1. This CDR3 region has 16 residues. In germline, CDR1 is LGHDT, CDR2 YNNKEL (reference sequence). J was trimmed by 7 bases and V by 1 base; bases with no gene match: 11. The CDR3 DNA reads as TGTGCCAGCAGCCAAGGCCTCAGGACAGGGTCTTCTGGCTACACCTTC. As protein: CASSQGLRTGSSGYTF. The full variable domain, its missing parts supplied by reference TRBV3-1 and TRBJ1-2, is DTAVSQTPKYLVTQMGNDKSIKCEQNLGHDTMYWYKQDSKKFLKIMFSYNNKELIINETVPNRFSPKSPDKAHLNLHINSLELGDSAVYFCASSQGLRTGSSGYTFGSGTRLTVV.

This clonotype has more than one count but fewer than ten. The chain couples TRBV7-2 to TRBJ1-4; 8 bases line up with TRBD1. This CDR3 has 15 amino acids. Germline V gene data show CDR1 as SGHTA and CDR2 as FQGNSA. The V gene end was trimmed by 5 bases and the J gene end by 11 bases; junction bases not matched to a gene: 13. The CDR3 loop is CASSPRRGLGRKLFF. CDR3 nucleotides: TGTGCCAGCAGCCCCCGCAGGGGGCTTGGACGCAAACTGTTTTTT.

This clonotype was found many times. The chain employs TRBV10-3 and TRBJ2-2; D perhaps matches TRBD2 (6 bases). Germline V CDR1 and CDR2: ENHRY, SYGVKD. This CDR3 comprises 14 residues. V lost 7 bases to trimming and J lost 7 bases, with 16 bases between them. In nucleotides, the CDR3 is TGTGCCATCAAAGGGACTCTGGAGTTCGGGGAGCTGTTTTTT. Protein product: CAIKGTLEFGELFF.

The chain is built from TRBV10-3 and TRBJ2-3; D possibly uses TRBD1 or TRBD2 (6 bases each). CDR1 ENHRY and CDR2 SYGVKD come from the germline V gene. Trimming took off 0 bases at V and 2 bases at J, with 12 bases between the two ends. The CDR3 runs 16 residues. The CDR3 spells CAISESRGDNTDTQYF. The CDR3 DNA follows: TGTGCCATCAGTGAGTCGAGGGGGGACAACACAGATACGCAGTATTTT.